Each of the 23 T cell receptor beta chains below was sequenced from the same sample in a study of Tregs in tolerant kidney transplant recipients. Mixed chimerism was transient after nonmyeloablative marrow transplants from related graft donors. Assay: immunoSEQ multiplex PCR; the TCRdb copy retains only in-frame clones and omits some. Here the sample spans 65,000 to 85,000 clones, roughly nine tenths being singletons. This material consisted of CD4+ T cells from blood (PBMCs), taken 24 months after the transplant. The source is a human patient who received a combined kidney and bone marrow transplant. The graft donor may have given rise to some T cells.

The CDR3 loop is CASSGGAGYETQYF. As DNA, the CDR3 is TGTGCCAGTAGTGGGGGAGCGGGATACGAGACCCAGTACTTC. This rearrangement joins TRBV19 to TRBJ2-5; TRBD2 aligns across 7 bases. The ends lost 5 bases at V and 5 bases at J; junction bases unmatched: 8. The CDR3 is 14 amino acids. Germline loops: CDR1 LNHDA, CDR2 SQIVND (reference sequence).

CDR3 DNA sequence: TGTGCCAGCAGCGAGTCAGGGGTCCGAGATACGCAGTATTTT. Protein: CASSESGVRDTQYF. The chain recombines TRBV7-3 with TRBJ2-3; perhaps TRBD1 as D (6 bases). Germline CDR1 SGHTA, CDR2 FQGTGA. The ends were cut back, 5 bases at V and 5 bases at J, with 14 bases in the middle. The CDR3 has 14 residues.

This clone was detected only once. This chain connects TRBV5-5 to TRBJ2-2; 11 bases are a match to TRBD2. Germline-derived CDR1 and CDR2 are SGHKS and YYEKEE (reference sequence). V lost 4 bases and J lost 1; bases outside the gene matches: 6. The CDR3 is made up of 17 amino acids. The chain's CDR3 is CASSLTGTSGNTGELFF. The DNA of the CDR3 is TGTGCCAGCAGCCTGACCGGGACTAGCGGGAACACCGGGGAGCTGTTTTTT.

For this clone: At the DNA level, this CDR3 is encoded by other sequences in the same sample as well. The CDR3 sequence is CASSQGIVWRGGYEQYF. The CDR3 DNA reads as TGCGCCAGCAGCCAAGGCATAGTTTGGAGGGGCGGATACGAGCAGTACTTC. V is TRBV4-1 and J is TRBJ2-7, with a tentative D call TRBD2 (6 bases). V lost 1 base to trimming and J lost 4 bases, with 20 bases between them. Germline CDR1 MGHRA, CDR2 YSYEKL. The CDR3 is made up of 17 amino acids.

This clone was seen just once. The chain recombines TRBV9 with TRBJ2-1; D is uncertain. The CDR3 loop spans 13 amino acids. Germline CDR1 reads SGDLS; CDR2 reads YYNGEE. V lost 1 base and J lost 5, with 7 bases in between. The CDR3 is CASSVSPHNEQFF. In nucleotides, the CDR3 is TGTGCCAGCAGCGTAAGCCCGCACAATGAGCAGTTCTTC. Using reference TRBV9 and TRBJ2-1 for the parts outside the CDR3, the full variable domain is DSGVTQTPKHLITATGQRVTLRCSPRSGDLSVYWYQQSLDQGLQFLIQYYNGEERAKGNILERFSAQQFPDLHSELNLSSLELGDSALYFCASSVSPHNEQFFGPGTRLTVL.

The V call is TRBV6-1, the J call TRBJ2-7; maybe TRBD1 (6 bases). CDR3 size: 15 residues. The germline V and J ends were trimmed by 6 bases and 7 bases, with 22 bases remaining between them. Germline V gives CDR1 MNHNS, CDR2 SASEGT. The CDR3 sequence is CASRLDSGAAWEQYF. The CDR3 DNA is TGTGCCAGCAGGCTGGACTCAGGGGCGGCTTGGGAGCAGTACTTC.

The chain carries TRBV5-8 and TRBJ1-1, with D perhaps matching TRBD1 (5 bases). Trimming cost V 3 bases and J 1 base, with 10 bases left between them. CDR3 length equals 14 residues. CDR1 and CDR2 (germline): SGHTS, YDEGEE. Here the CDR3 reads CASSSLDRNTEAFF. CDR3 in DNA: TGTGCCAGCAGCTCCCTTGACAGGAACACTGAAGCTTTCTTT.

J is TRBJ1-2 and V is TRBV7-9; possible D gene TRBD1, 6 bases. CDR1 and CDR2 (germline): SEHNR, FQNEAQ (reference sequence). The germline V and J ends were trimmed by 1 base and 0 bases, with 9 bases remaining between them. The CDR3 is 15 amino acids. CDR3: CASSLDRVSNYGYTF. For the CDR3, the DNA is TGTGCCAGCAGCTTAGACAGGGTCTCTAACTATGGCTACACCTTC.

This chain connects TRBV7-7 to TRBJ2-5, with TRBD1 as a possible D gene (6 bases). The CDR3 has 15 residues. Germline V gene data show CDR1 as SSHAT and CDR2 as FNYEAQ (reference sequence). The V end lost 5 bases, the J end lost 5 bases, and 18 bases lay between the germline ends. This CDR3 is CASSPGSGVLETQYF. In DNA, the CDR3 is TGTGCCAGCAGCCCCGGGTCAGGGGTCTTGGAGACCCAGTACTTC. The variable domain in full, with the rest retrieved from reference TRBV7-7 and TRBJ2-5, is GAGVSQSPRYKVTKRGQDVTLRCDPISSHATLYWYQQALGQGPEFLTYFNYEAQPDKSGLPSDRFSAERPEGSISTLTIQRTEQRDSAMYRCASSPGSGVLETQYFGPGTRLLVL.

This chain uses TRBV27 with TRBJ2-7, with D possibly TRBD1 on 6 matching bases. V was shortened by 5 bases and J by 7 bases, with 15 bases between the two germline ends. This CDR3 has 13 residues. Germline CDR1 and CDR2: MNHEY and SMNVEV (reference sequence). CDR3 sequence: CASSPWDTWEQYF. The CDR3 DNA is TGTGCCAGCAGTCCATGGGACACGTGGGAGCAGTACTTC.

The chain uses TRBV2 and TRBJ1-2; 8 nucleotides align to TRBD1. CDR1 and CDR2 from the germline V gene are SNHLY and FYNNEI. The ends lost 5 bases at V and 2 bases at J; junction bases unmatched: 4. This CDR3 spans 14 amino acids. CDR3 sequence reads: CASSIRTGNYGYTF. DNA for the CDR3: TGTGCCAGCAGTATAAGGACAGGGAACTATGGCTACACCTTC.

The chain uses TRBV14 and TRBJ1-2; 7 positions match TRBD1. Germline lookup yields CDR1 SGHDN and CDR2 FVKESK. V lost 1 base to trimming and J lost 5 bases; unmatched junction nucleotides: 1. The CDR3 totals 13 residues. DNA for the CDR3: TGTGCCAGCAGCCAAGGGACAGGTTATGGCTACACCTTC. This encodes CASSQGTGYGYTF. Variable domain in full (rest from reference TRBV14 and TRBJ1-2): EAGVTQFPSHSVIEKGQTVTLRCDPISGHDNLYWYRRVMGKEIKFLLHFVKESKQDESGMPNNRFLAERTGGTYSTLKVQPAELEDSGVYFCASSQGTGYGYTFGSGTRLTVV.

The gene calls are TRBV4-2 and TRBJ2-5; 10 bases are shared with TRBD2. The V gene end was trimmed by 0 bases and the J gene end by 11 bases; junction bases not matched to a gene: 12. CDR1 is LGHNA and CDR2 is YNFKEQ in the germline V gene. This CDR3 has 16 amino acids. This CDR3 is CASSQDSLAGEVQQYF. Written as DNA, the CDR3 is TGTGCCAGCAGCCAAGATTCGCTAGCGGGAGAGGTACAGCAGTACTTC.

The chain uses TRBV18 and TRBJ1-3; TRBD1 matches at 8 bases. With V trimmed by 6 bases and J by 0 bases, 10 bases remained unmatched. CDR1 and CDR2 (germline): KGHSH, LQKENI. The CDR3 spans 17 residues. The CDR3 here is CASSQGQGKSSGNTIYF. Written as DNA, the CDR3 is TGTGCCAGCTCCCAAGGACAGGGAAAGAGCTCTGGAAACACCATATATTTT.

V is TRBV7-9 and J is TRBJ1-2, with TRBD1 identical over 7 bases. Trimming took 4 bases from V and 0 from J; bases not matched to a gene: 8. Germline values: CDR1 SEHNR, CDR2 FQNEAQ (reference sequence). The CDR3 extends over 16 amino acids. The CDR3 sequence: CASSSRDRVANYGYTF. The CDR3 coding sequence is TGTGCCAGCAGCTCCCGGGACAGAGTTGCTAACTATGGCTACACCTTC.

The rearrangement joins TRBV18 to TRBJ2-7, with 9 bases identical to TRBD1. The V segment lost 6 bases and the J segment 1 base; nucleotides outside the gene matches: 7. Germline values: CDR1 KGHSH, CDR2 LQKENI. This CDR3 region has 15 residues. CDR3 DNA: TGTGCCAGCTCCGAAGGACAGGGGCTTTCCTACGAGCAGTACTTC. The encoded protein is CASSEGQGLSYEQYF.

This sequence joins TRBV21-1 and TRBJ1-5; the D call of TRBD1 is as the table states it, not checked on the DNA. TRBV21-1 is marked as a pseudogene. The CDR3 spans 15 residues. DNA for the CDR3: TGTGCCAGCAGCGAACGACAGGGGCACAGTCAGCCCCAGCATTTT. This encodes CASSERQGHSQPQHF.

V gene TRBV7-3 combines with J gene TRBJ2-5, with 8 bases identical to TRBD2. The CDR3 extends over 15 amino acids. Germline assignment: CDR1 SGHTA and CDR2 FQGTGA. The V segment lost 1 base and the J segment 5 bases; nucleotides outside the gene matches: 6. CDR3 protein: CASSLKAGDRETQYF. The CDR3 region has the DNA TGTGCCAGCAGCTTAAAAGCGGGGGACCGGGAGACCCAGTACTTC.

The chain links TRBV5-6 to TRBJ2-6; D might be TRBD2 (5 bases). This CDR3 spans 18 amino acids. The V end was cut by 4 bases, the J end by 0 bases, with 17 bases between. Germline V gives CDR1 SGHDT, CDR2 YYEEEE. The CDR3, as DNA: TGTGCCAGCAGCCTCGAGAGAGGGTTTGTCTCTGGGGCCAACGTCCTGACTTTC. It yields the protein CASSLERGFVSGANVLTF.

This clone came up once. The chain employs TRBV7-9 and TRBJ2-1, with 9 bases aligning to TRBD1. The CDR3 runs to 17 residues. J gave up 0 bases and V 5 bases, and 8 bases lay outside the gene matches. The germline V gene has CDR1 SEHNR and CDR2 FQNEAQ (reference sequence). The CDR3 protein is CASSGQGNRGSYNEQFF. For the CDR3, the DNA is TGTGCCAGCAGCGGACAGGGGAACAGGGGCTCCTACAATGAGCAGTTCTTC.

The J gene is TRBJ2-5, the V gene TRBV5-6, with a tentative D call TRBD2 (5 bases). Trimming took off 3 bases at V and 4 bases at J, with 13 bases between the two ends. The germline V gene has CDR1 SGHDT and CDR2 YYEEEE. This CDR3 has 14 residues. CDR3 sequence: CASSSKRVAETQYF. Written as DNA, the CDR3 is TGTGCCAGCAGCTCGAAGAGGGTGGCAGAGACCCAGTACTTC.

V and J are TRBV27 and TRBJ2-1; TRBD2 might be the D (7 bases). Deletions cut 7 bases from V and 0 bases from J, with 13 bases between. Germline loops: CDR1 MNHEY, CDR2 SMNVEV (reference sequence). The CDR3 is 15 amino acids. The CDR3: CASTLRGASYNEQFF. The CDR3 region has the DNA TGTGCCAGCACCTTACGGGGGGCCTCCTACAATGAGCAGTTCTTC.

The chain links TRBV13 to TRBJ1-3, with TRBD1 matching 10 bases. V lost 0 bases, J lost 5 bases, and 4 bases stayed unmatched. Per the germline V gene, CDR1 is PRHDT and CDR2 is FYEKMQ (reference sequence). CDR3 length: 16 residues. The CDR3 sequence is CASSLGRDRGRNTIYF. The CDR3 region has the DNA TGTGCCAGCAGCTTAGGCCGGGACAGGGGAAGAAACACCATATATTTT.